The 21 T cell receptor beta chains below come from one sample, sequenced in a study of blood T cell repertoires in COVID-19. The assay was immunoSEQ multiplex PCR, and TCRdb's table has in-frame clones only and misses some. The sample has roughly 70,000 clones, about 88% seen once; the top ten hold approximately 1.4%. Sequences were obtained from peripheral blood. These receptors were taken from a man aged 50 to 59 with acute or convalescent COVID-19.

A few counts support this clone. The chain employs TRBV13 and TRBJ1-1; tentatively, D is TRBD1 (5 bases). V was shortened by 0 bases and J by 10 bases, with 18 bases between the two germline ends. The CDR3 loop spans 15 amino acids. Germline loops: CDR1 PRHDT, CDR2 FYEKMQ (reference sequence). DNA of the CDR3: TGTGCCAGCAGCTTAGGATACCAGGGTTTGTATCCAGCTTTCTTT. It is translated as CASSLGYQGLYPAFF.

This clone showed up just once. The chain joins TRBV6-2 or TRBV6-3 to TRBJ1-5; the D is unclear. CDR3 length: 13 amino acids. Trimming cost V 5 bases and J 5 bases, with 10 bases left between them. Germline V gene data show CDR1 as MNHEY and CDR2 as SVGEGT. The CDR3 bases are TGTGCCAGCAGTAGGTTCGGGGATCAGCCCCAGCATTTT. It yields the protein CASSRFGDQPQHF.

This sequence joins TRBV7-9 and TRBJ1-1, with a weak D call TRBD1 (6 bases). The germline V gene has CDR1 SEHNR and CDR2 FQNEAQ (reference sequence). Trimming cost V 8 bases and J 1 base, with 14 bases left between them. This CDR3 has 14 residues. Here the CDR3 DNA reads TGTGCCAGCGAGAGGGGGTGGCCGAACACTGAAGCTTTCTTT. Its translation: CASERGWPNTEAFF.

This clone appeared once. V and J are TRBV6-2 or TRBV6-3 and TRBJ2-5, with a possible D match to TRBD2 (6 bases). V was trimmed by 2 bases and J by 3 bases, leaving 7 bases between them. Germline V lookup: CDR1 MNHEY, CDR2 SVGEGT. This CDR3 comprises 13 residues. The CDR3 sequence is CASSYGGKETQYF. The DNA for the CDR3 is TGTGCCAGCAGTTACGGCGGGAAAGAGACCCAGTACTTC.

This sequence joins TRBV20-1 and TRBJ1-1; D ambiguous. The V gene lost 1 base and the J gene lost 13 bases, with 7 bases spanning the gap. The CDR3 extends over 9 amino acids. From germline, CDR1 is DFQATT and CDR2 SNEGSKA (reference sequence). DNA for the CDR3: TGCAGTGCTAGAGTTTCCAATTTCTTT. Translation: CSARVSNFF.

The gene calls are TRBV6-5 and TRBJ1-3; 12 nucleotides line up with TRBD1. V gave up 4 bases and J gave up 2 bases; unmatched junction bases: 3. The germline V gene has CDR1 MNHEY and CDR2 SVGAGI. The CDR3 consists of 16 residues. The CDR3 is CASSSGQGATGNTIYF. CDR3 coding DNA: TGTGCCAGCAGTTCGGGACAGGGGGCGACTGGAAACACCATATATTTT.

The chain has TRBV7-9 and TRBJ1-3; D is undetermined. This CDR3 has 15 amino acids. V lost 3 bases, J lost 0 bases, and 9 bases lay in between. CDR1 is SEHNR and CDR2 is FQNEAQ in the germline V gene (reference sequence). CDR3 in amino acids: CASSFSRFSGNTIYF. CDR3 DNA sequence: TGTGCCAGCAGCTTTTCCAGGTTCTCTGGAAACACCATATATTTT. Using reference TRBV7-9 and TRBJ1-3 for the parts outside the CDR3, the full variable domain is DTGVSQNPRHKITKRGQNVTFRCDPISEHNRLYWYRQTLGQGPEFLTYFQNEAQLEKSRLLSDRFSAERPKGSFSTLEIQRTEQGDSAMYLCASSFSRFSGNTIYFGEGSWLTVV.

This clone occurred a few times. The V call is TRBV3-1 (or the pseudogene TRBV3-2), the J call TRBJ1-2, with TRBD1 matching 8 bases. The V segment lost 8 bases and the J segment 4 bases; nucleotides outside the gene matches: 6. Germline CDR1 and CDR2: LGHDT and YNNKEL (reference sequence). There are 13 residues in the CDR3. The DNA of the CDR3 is TGTGCCAGCCGACAGGGGATCGGCTATGGCTACACCTTC. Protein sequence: CASRQGIGYGYTF.

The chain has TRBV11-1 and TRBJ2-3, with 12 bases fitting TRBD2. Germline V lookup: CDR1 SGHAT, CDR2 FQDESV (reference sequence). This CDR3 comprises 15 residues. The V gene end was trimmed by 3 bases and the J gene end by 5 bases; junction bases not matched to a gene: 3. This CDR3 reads CASSFRLAGVDTQYF. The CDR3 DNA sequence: TGTGCCAGCAGCTTTAGACTAGCGGGAGTAGATACGCAGTATTTT.

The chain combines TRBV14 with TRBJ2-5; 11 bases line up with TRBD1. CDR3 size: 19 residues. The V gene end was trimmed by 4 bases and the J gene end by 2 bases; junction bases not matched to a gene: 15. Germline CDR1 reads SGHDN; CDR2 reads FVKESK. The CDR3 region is CASSPDLRTGGDLQETQYF. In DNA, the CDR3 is TGTGCCAGCAGCCCTGACCTTCGGACAGGGGGCGATCTACAAGAGACCCAGTACTTC.

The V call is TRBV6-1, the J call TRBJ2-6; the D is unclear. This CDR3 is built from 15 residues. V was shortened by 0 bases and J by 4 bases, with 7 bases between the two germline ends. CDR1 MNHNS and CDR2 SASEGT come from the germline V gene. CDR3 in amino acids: CASSEAAVGANVLTF. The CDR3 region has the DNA TGTGCCAGCAGTGAAGCGGCGGTAGGGGCCAACGTCCTGACTTTC.

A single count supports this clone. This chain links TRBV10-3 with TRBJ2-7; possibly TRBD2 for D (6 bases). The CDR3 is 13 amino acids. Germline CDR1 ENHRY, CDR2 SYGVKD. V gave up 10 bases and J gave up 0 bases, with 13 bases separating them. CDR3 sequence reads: CATGAGSSYEQYV. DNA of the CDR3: TGTGCCACCGGGGCGGGGAGCTCCTACGAGCAGTACGTC.

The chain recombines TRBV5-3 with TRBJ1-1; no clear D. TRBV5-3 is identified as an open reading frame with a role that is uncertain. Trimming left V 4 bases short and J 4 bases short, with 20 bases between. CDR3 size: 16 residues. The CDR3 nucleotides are TGTGCCAGAAGCAATCCCGGAGAGGCTGGTCTCACTGAAGCTTTCTTT. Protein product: CARSNPGEAGLTEAFF.

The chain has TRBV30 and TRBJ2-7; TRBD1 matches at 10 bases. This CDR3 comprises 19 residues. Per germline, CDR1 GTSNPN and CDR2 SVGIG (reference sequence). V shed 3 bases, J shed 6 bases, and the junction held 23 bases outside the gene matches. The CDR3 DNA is TGTGCCTGGAGGGGGGCATCACTAAAATCAGGGACAGGGGTAGGCGAGCAGTACTTC. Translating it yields CAWRGASLKSGTGVGEQYF.

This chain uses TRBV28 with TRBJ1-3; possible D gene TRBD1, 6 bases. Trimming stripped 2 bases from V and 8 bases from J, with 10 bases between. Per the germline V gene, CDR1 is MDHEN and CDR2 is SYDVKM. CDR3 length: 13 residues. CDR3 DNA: TGTGCCAGCAGTTTAGGGGGCAGGGACACCATATATTTT. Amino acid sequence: CASSLGGRDTIYF.

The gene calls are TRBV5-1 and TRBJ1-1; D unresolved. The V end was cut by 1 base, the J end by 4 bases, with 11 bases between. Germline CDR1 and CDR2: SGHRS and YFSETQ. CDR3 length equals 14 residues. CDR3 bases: TGCGCCAGCAGCTTGCGGGTTAGTGGCACTGAAGCTTTCTTT. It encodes CASSLRVSGTEAFF.

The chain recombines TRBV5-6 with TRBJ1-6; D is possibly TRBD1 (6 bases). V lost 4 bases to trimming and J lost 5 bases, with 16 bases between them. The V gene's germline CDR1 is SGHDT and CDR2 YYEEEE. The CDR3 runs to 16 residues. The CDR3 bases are TGTGCCAGCAGCCTTACAGGGCGGGGGGATAATTCACCCCTCCACTTT. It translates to CASSLTGRGDNSPLHF.

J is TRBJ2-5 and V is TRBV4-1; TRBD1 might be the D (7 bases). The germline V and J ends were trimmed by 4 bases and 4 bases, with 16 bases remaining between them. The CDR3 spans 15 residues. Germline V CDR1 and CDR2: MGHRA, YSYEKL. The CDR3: CASSPRTGGPETQYF. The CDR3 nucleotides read TGCGCCAGCAGCCCTAGGACAGGAGGGCCAGAGACCCAGTACTTC.

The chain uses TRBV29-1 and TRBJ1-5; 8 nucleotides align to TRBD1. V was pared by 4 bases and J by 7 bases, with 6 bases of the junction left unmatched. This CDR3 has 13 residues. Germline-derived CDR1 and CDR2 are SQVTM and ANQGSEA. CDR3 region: CSVGDRGGQPQHF. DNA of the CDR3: TGCAGCGTTGGTGACAGGGGTGGCCAGCCCCAGCATTTT.

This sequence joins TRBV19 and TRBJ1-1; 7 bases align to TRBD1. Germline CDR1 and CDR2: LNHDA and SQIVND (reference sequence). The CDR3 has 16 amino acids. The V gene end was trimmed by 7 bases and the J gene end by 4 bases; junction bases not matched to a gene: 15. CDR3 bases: TGTGCCAGTACCAACATATTGCGACAGGGTCCCACTGAAGCTTTCTTT. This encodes CASTNILRQGPTEAFF.

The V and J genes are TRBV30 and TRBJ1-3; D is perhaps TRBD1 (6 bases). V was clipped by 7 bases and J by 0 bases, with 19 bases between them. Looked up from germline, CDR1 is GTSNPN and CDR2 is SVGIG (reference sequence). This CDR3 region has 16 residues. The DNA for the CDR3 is TGTGCCTTCCGGGACATCGCCCGCGACTCTGGAAACACCATATATTTT. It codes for CAFRDIARDSGNTIYF.